This T cell receptor beta chain was identified in a study of identical twins (dated by TCRdb to about 2016). Broadly, across the study: The study deep-sequenced TCR alpha and beta repertoires from monozygotic twins, unrelated adults of various ages and cord blood to test whether fetal clonotypes persist. Replicate twin experiments were performed at different times using different library preparation protocols to rule out contamination. Broader findings and caveats from the paper: Fewer insertions were carried by abundant cord blood beta clonotypes, a similar but weaker trend appeared in young adult naive repertoires, and no such trend appeared in memory repertoires. Invariant T cells such as MAIT and iNKT could partly confound zero-insertion analyses, though diverse VJ usage argued against this for most clonotypes. Conclusions relied on cross-sectional statistical analysis, since the same donors could not be followed over many years. In monozygotic twins, out-of-frame TCR alpha sharing was systematically underestimated by recombination models, although the models agreed with sharing between unrelated individuals. Compared with coincidental sharing between unrelated individuals, out-of-frame TCR alpha sequences shared between twins showed an excess of sequences with low generation probability. Excess twin sharing in beta out-of-frame sequences was weaker because fewer shared sequences lowered the signal-to-noise ratio.

All donors were healthy Caucasians. Three pairs of female monozygotic twins, all aged roughly 18 to 29 years, were included in the twin cohort. Peripheral blood mononuclear cells were the source from which RNA for the TCR libraries was isolated. Receptor libraries were prepared by 5' RACE. Sequencing was carried out with an Illumina HiSeq 2000. A universal primer binding site was added through template switching, and the final cDNA carried a unique molecular identifier so that TCR cDNA molecules could be counted accurately. Specific primers in the conserved constant-segment region were used to synthesize first-strand cDNA for the TCR alpha and beta chains. Each cDNA library was double barcoded, with a SMART-Mk sample barcode plus Illumina barcodes, to control for contamination. TruSeq adapter sequences and Illumina sample barcodes were added in two successive PCR steps. The Illumina HiSeq platform was used with custom primers to sequence TCR alpha and beta cDNA libraries. In the source study's methods: MiGEC was used to process raw reads and extract unique molecular identifiers, and MiXCR was used to find CDR3 positions. Recombination models were inferred per individual with the repgenHMM and IGoR tools using an EM algorithm. Shared clonotype analysis was performed with the tcR package in R, normalizing sharing by the product of cloneset sizes. To study raw recombination without the effects of thymic and clonal selection, out-of-frame nonproductive sequences were analyzed. TCRdb took the public reads, trimmed them with fastp at Q25, ran MiXCR for clone calling and kept in-frame beta chains. Entries that share a CDR3 protein sequence are merged under the most common genes and DNA. The V and J calls follow TCRdb's processing rather than the paper's. Across this sample there are approximately 700,000 distinct CDR3 sequences, with 18% seen only once. Around 13% of the sample is taken by the ten largest.

Trimming removed 6 bases from V and 6 bases from J; the gene matches leave 7 bases unexplained. The CDR3 sequence holds 15 residues, the cysteine and phenylalanine included. The retained sequence is limited to the CDR3, 45 bases, with the frame set at the first base. The germline V gene yields SNHLY for CDR1 and FYNNEI for CDR2. Details on this clonotype: Its recognized antigen is unknown. Base qualities were left out, and no much larger clone turns up one base away.

The sample was also linked to a second study, of T cells expressing NK-cell markers. As noted in the second study: TCR beta-chain repertoires were profiled in sorted CD3+CD56+NKG2C+, CD3+CD56+NKG2C- and CD3+CD56-NKG2C+ T-cell subsets from several donors. Among the eight sequenced donors, only one was HCMV-seronegative, while the other seven were HCMV-seropositive. To restrict sorting to alphabetaTCR-expressing T cells, an anti-gammadeltaTCR antibody was added in several experiments. In roughly six donors, the dominant CD3+CD56+NKG2C+ clonotypes ranked among the top 10 CD8+ clonotypes, making up about 1.0-8% of CD8+ T cells. Those dominant clonotypes were again the most abundant among CD3+CD56-NKG2C+ cells in a few donors, at roughly 25-60.1%. It remained unclear whether the expanded NKG2C-expressing T cell clones were specific for HCMV antigens. All eight donors whose samples were sequenced were randomly selected healthy volunteers, three of them men and five women. HCMV-specific IgG was detected in serum with a commercial ELISA kit to determine HCMV serostatus. Bulk peripheral blood T-cell repertoires were additionally sequenced from unsorted PBMC for over 5 donors. MIGEC was used to demultiplex reads and group the reads by UMI, and MiTCR was used to assemble and quantify clonotypes. To exclude erroneous sequences, any TCR cDNA sequence not supported by at least two reads was discarded. The tcR package was used for downstream repertoire analysis, and clonotypes were matched across fractions by CDR3 nucleotide sequence plus V segment. VDJmatch was used to annotate antigen specificity against VDJdb, with one amino acid substitution allowed in CDR3.

The chain is encoded by TRBV2 joined to TRBJ2-1; TRBD2 matches 11 bases in the middle. Material: PBMCs. The source is a young woman in good health. The DNA sequence is as follows: TGTGCCAGCAGGCCACTAGCGGGAGCCCGCAATGAGCAGTTCTTC. Its translation reads: CASRPLAGARNEQFF.